A single sample is the source of the 8 T cell receptor beta chains below, sequenced in a study of blood T cell repertoires in COVID-19. This table comes from immunoSEQ multiplex PCR, and its TCRdb copy is limited to in-frame clones, with some not included. The sample consists of some 390,000 clones, approximately 89% of them appearing once. Sequencing was done on a sample of peripheral blood. Receptors originate from a woman aged 60-75 years with COVID-19, enrolled during active disease.

The rearrangement uses TRBV19 and TRBJ1-5, with D possibly TRBD1 on 6 matching bases. The CDR3 has 15 amino acids. V dropped 1 base and J dropped 5 bases, with 12 bases sitting between them. Germline V CDR1 and CDR2: LNHDA, SQIVND (reference sequence). The CDR3, as DNA: TGTGCCAGTAGTATAGGGGCGGCAGGGGATCAGCCCCAGCATTTT. This gives the protein CASSIGAAGDQPQHF.

The rearrangement uses TRBV4-1 and TRBJ2-1; 11 bases are shared with TRBD1. From germline, CDR1 is MGHRA and CDR2 YSYEKL. V lost 4 bases to trimming and J lost 9 bases; unmatched junction nucleotides: 5. The CDR3 runs to 14 residues. In DNA form, the CDR3 reads TGCGCCAGCAGCCCCTGGGACAGGGGGGTTGAGCAGTTCTTC. Protein: CASSPWDRGVEQFF.

The rearrangement uses TRBV29-1 and TRBJ2-5; 7 nucleotides agree with TRBD1. J gave up 5 bases and V 4 bases, and 4 bases lay outside the gene matches. The CDR3 runs 12 residues. The germline V gene encodes CDR1 SQVTM and CDR2 ANQGSEA. The CDR3 loop reads CSVGQGWETQYF. For the CDR3, the DNA is TGCAGCGTTGGACAGGGTTGGGAGACCCAGTACTTC. Full variable domain (rest looked up from reference TRBV29-1 and TRBJ2-5): SAVISQKPSRDICQRGTSLTIQCQVDSQVTMMFWYRQQPGQSLTLIATANQGSEATYESGFVIDKFPISRPNLTFSTLTVSNMSPEDSSIYLCSVGQGWETQYFGPGTRLLVL.

V gene TRBV7-3 combines with J gene TRBJ2-3, with TRBD1 identical over 7 bases. The CDR3 spans 13 residues. V dropped 3 bases and J dropped 6; count of bases not matched to a gene: 3. Germline V CDR1 and CDR2: SGHTA, FQGTGA. CDR3 sequence: CASSLTGSDTQYF. The DNA for the CDR3 is TGTGCCAGCAGCTTGACAGGGTCCGATACGCAGTATTTT.

Remarks on this clone: One junction end does not reproduce the germline sequence, and a read error may be involved. The gene calls are TRBV7-7 and TRBJ2-5; 14 nucleotides line up with TRBD2. Germline-derived CDR1 and CDR2 are SSHAT and FNYEAQ (reference sequence). This CDR3 is 16 amino acids long. The CDR3 loop reads CASSSGLAGGQETQYF. The CDR3 DNA is TGTGCTAGCAGCTCCGGACTAGCGGGGGGACAAGAGACCCAGTACTTC.

The CDR3 nucleotides read TGTGCCAGCAGCCTCTTAGGGGAACCTAAGATGGAGCAGTACTTC. This codes for CASSLLGEPKMEQYF. The V and J genes are TRBV27 and TRBJ2-7; D possibly corresponds to TRBD1 (5 bases). This CDR3 comprises 15 residues. The germline gives CDR1 MNHEY, CDR2 SMNVEV (reference sequence). Trimming left V 6 bases short and J 7 bases short, with 22 bases between.

This clone was seen a handful of times. The chain combines TRBV6-6 with TRBJ1-1; 7 bases line up with TRBD1. Per the germline V gene, CDR1 is MNHNY and CDR2 is SVGAGI (reference sequence). V shed 4 bases and J 1 base; nucleotides not matched to a gene: 6. This CDR3 is 15 amino acids long. This CDR3 reads CASSSPGQSNTEAFF. The CDR3 coding sequence is TGTGCCAGCAGTTCACCGGGACAGTCGAACACTGAAGCTTTCTTT.

V is TRBV7-2 and J is TRBJ1-5; no reliable D call. This CDR3 has 13 residues. Germline CDR1 is SGHTA and CDR2 is FQGNSA. V lost 3 bases and J 9 bases, leaving 12 bases between the germline ends. The CDR3 spells CASSLAAGWPQHF. CDR3 coding DNA: TGTGCCAGCAGCTTGGCAGCGGGATGGCCCCAGCATTTT.